Sequencing of this TCR beta chain was carried out in a study of graft-versus-host responses after intestinal transplantation. Looking at the study overall: Anti-thymocyte globulin induction was given to all recipients, followed by tacrolimus and steroids for around three years. Study observations and caveats: Present in recipient marrow, GvH clones included some that appeared first in ileum or blood.

Regarding this clone: Antigen unknown.

The assay was immunoSEQ multiplex PCR, and TCRdb's table has in-frame clones only and misses some. The sample holds about 120,000 clones; approximately 96% are singletons and the top ten take 3% to 4%. The CDR3 loop spans 15 amino acids. With 4 bases clipped from V and 4 bases from J, the junction kept 6 bases outside the gene matches. The germline V gene encodes CDR1 SGHTA and CDR2 FQGNSA. The chain has TRBV7-2 and TRBJ2-7, with 11 bases matching TRBD1. The sample in question was unstimulated CD8+ T cells sorted from spleen or lymph node cells, obtained before intestinal transplant. The receptor's source is a human donor who received an intestinal transplant. CDR3 loop: CASSYGQGAGYEQYF. The DNA for the CDR3 is TGTGCCAGCAGCTACGGACAGGGGGCAGGGTACGAGCAGTACTTC.